What follows describes a single T cell receptor (beta chain). Its antigen is still unknown. This may be a read error: a much more frequent sequence differs by one nucleotide. The data originate from a study of human T cells and chemical hapten exposure. Study-level information: 2% DPC was applied to about 2 cm by about 2 cm of upper inner arm skin for sensitization.

As for time point: patch test 2, 6 weeks after DPC sensitization. Noted treatment: therapeutic diphenylcyclopropenone sensitization with weekly scalp DPC. The CDR3 consists of 12 residues. In germline, CDR1 is SNHLY, CDR2 FYNNEI. V was pared by 6 bases and J by 11 bases, with 16 bases between. Attachment of unique molecular identifiers to individual cDNA molecules was performed in the library. In the authors' workflow: Ranging from about 23,224 to 700,000, TCR counts per sample had a median value of approximately 99,000. Via MiXCR, TCRdb re-called the RACE reads, giving one row per CDR3 protein. TCRdb, not the authors, supplied the V and J calls. Found here are over 130,000 distinct CDR3 sequences, approximately 12% of them singletons; the top ten hold more than 1.1%. Study-wide findings and caveats: DPC sensitization did not alter TCRs above 1 in 1000 frequency.

This receptor was obtained from a woman aged 45-65 years with alopecia areata. Some clones in this sample may be carry-over from other donors' samples. The sample consisted of whole blood, taken in connection with sensitization to the hapten diphenylcyclopropenone (DPC). This sequence joins TRBV2 and TRBJ1-1; D uncertain. CDR3 DNA: TGTGCCAGCAGCGCAGGTATCGAAGCGGCTTTCTTT. It specifies CASSAGIEAAFF.